This TCR beta chain emerged from a study of vaccination effects on CD4 cells after COVID-19. Under the ViraFEST assay, PBMC were stimulated with viral peptide pools so that antigen-specific CD4+ T cells expanded. Sequencing was performed afterwards. After less than twelve days in culture, the CD4+ T cells were isolated. Vaccinated recipients, who were negative for nucleocapsid antibodies, had no history of SARS-CoV-2 infection. Each well held a few million PBMC cultured with 8.5 to 10 ug/ml peptides and about 9.7 IU/ml IL-2. The authors exchanged half the medium for IL-2 medium on days 3 and 7. This clone has just a few counts. Its specificity is not known. CDR3 length: 8 amino acids. Germline CDR1 is WNHNN and CDR2 is SYGVQD (reference sequence). Sequenced by immunoSEQ multiplex PCR; TCRdb stores in-frame clones only, minus some. The sample has about 22,000 clones, roughly four fifths seen once.

The source was CD4+ T cells from PBMCs cultured with HCoV-NL63 spike peptides, collected before COVID-19 vaccination. The rearrangement links TRBV10-1 to TRBJ2-7; D unresolved. The sequence was obtained from a human donor who received a COVID-19 vaccine. In DNA form, the CDR3 reads TGCGCTGCTGGCGAGCAGTACTTC. Translation: CAAGEQYF.